This TCR beta chain was sequenced during a study of blood T cell repertoires in COVID-19. About the study: Whether acute or convalescent, the COVID-19 samples came from the United States, Italy and Spain.

In this sample, this clone turned up once. Here immunoSEQ multiplex PCR was the method, and the copy in TCRdb shows in-frame clones only, minus some. The data hold 300,000 to 350,000 clones, with around 91% observed a single time. Germline lookup yields CDR1 KGHDR and CDR2 SFDVKD. The germline V and J ends were trimmed by 2 bases and 5 bases, with 6 bases remaining between them. This CDR3 is built from 13 residues. Participants' reported clinical history set cohort assignment. The chain links TRBV24-1 to TRBJ1-5; TRBD1 might be the D (5 bases). Sequencing input: PBMCs or T cells enriched from blood (not recorded which). The sequence was collected from a woman aged 18-35 years with acute COVID-19. For the CDR3, the DNA is TGTGCCACCAGTGATTCAGGGTATCAGCCCCAGCATTTT. Translated: CATSDSGYQPQHF.